Listed below are T cell receptor beta chains from one sample, sequenced in a study of cytomegalovirus exposure and HLA in healthy donors. Some clones are missing from TCRdb's copy, which holds only in-frame ones; the method was immunoSEQ multiplex PCR. The sample lists about 230,000 clones; around four fifths were seen once. Input material: PBMCs. The receptors shown here come from a boy between 10 and 17 years old in good health and CMV-seronegative. The CDR3 runs from the conserved cysteine through the conserved F or W. A D gene is named only where the DNA matches it firmly. Where a row states a size, it is once, few, many or the class of an expanded clone; other rows omit it.

j_gene,d_gene,abundance,v_gene,CDR3aa,CDR3nt
TRBJ1-1,-,-,TRBV18,CASSIRDGGTEAFF,TGTGCCAGCTCCATCAGGGACGGAGGGACTGAAGCTTTCTTT
TRBJ2-2,TRBD1,-,TRBV10-1,CASSGTGDTGELFF,TGCGCCAGCAGTGGGACAGGGGACACCGGGGAGCTGTTTTTT
TRBJ1-2,-,-,TRBV30,CAWSESTAYGYTF,TGTGCCTGGAGTGAGAGTACAGCCTATGGCTACACCTTC
TRBJ2-1,TRBD2,-,TRBV6-5,CASSYSAGEFYNEQFF,TGTGCCAGCAGTTACTCCGCGGGAGAGTTTTACAATGAGCAGTTCTTC
TRBJ1-3,-,-,TRBV2,CASSEERVGNTIYF,TGTGCCAGCAGTGAAGAGAGGGTTGGAAACACCATATATTTT
TRBJ1-2,-,-,TRBV27,CASSIYGYTF,TGTGCCAGCAGCATTTATGGCTACACCTTC
TRBJ1-1,TRBD1,once,TRBV10-3,CAISSGTGKNTEAFF,TGTGCCATCAGTTCCGGGACAGGGAAGAACACTGAAGCTTTCTTT
TRBJ2-5,-,once,TRBV29-1,CSVEDRNSLRETQYF,TGCAGCGTTGAAGATCGGAACAGTCTGAGAGAGACCCAGTACTTC
TRBJ2-6,-,-,TRBV9,CASSVDRAGANVLTF,TGTGCCAGCAGCGTAGACAGGGCTGGGGCCAACGTCCTGACTTTC
TRBJ2-1,-,-,TRBV7-9,CASSPSENTNEQFF,TGTGCCAGCAGCCCCTCGGAGAATACCAATGAGCAGTTCTTC
TRBJ1-2,TRBD1,-,TRBV5-4,CASSGTTGQPYGYTF,TGTGCCAGCAGCGGTACTACGGGACAGCCCTATGGCTACACCTTC
TRBJ1-2,TRBD1,-,TRBV5-4,CASSLAGTAYGYTF,TGTGCCAGCAGCTTGGCCGGGACAGCCTATGGCTACACCTTC
TRBJ2-7,TRBD2,-,TRBV4-2,CASSQEGLDTEQYF,TGTGCCAGCAGCCAAGAGGGACTAGATACTGAGCAGTACTTC
TRBJ1-5,-,-,TRBV5-6,CASSLGLNSNQPQHF,TGTGCCAGCAGCTTGGGGCTGAATAGCAATCAGCCCCAGCATTTT
TRBJ2-7,-,-,TRBV11-3,CASSLAGGNLYEQYF,TGTGCCAGCAGCTTAGCAGGGGGGAACCTCTACGAGCAGTACTTC
TRBJ2-7,TRBD2,-,TRBV19,CASRTGTRDYEQYF,TGTGCCAGTCGGACCGGGACTAGGGATTACGAGCAGTACTTC
TRBJ1-1,TRBD1,-,TRBV2,CASSFRDRYTEAFF,TGTGCCAGCAGTTTCCGGGACAGATACACTGAAGCTTTCTTT
TRBJ2-6,TRBD2,-,TRBV5-1,CASSFYSGLSGANVLTF,TGCGCCAGCAGCTTTTATAGCGGGCTCTCTGGGGCCAACGTCCTGACTTTC
TRBJ2-1,-,few,TRBV28,CATTSGTRDEQFF,TGTGCCACCACCAGCGGGACACGGGATGAGCAGTTCTTC
TRBJ1-2,-,once,TRBV11-2,CASSLEQGGGYGYTF,TGTGCCAGCAGCTTAGAACAGGGTGGAGGCTATGGCTACACCTTC
TRBJ2-7,TRBD1,-,TRBV10-3,CAIRERDRGPAYEQYF,TGTGCCATCAGGGAAAGGGACAGGGGTCCCGCCTACGAGCAGTACTTC
TRBJ1-4,TRBD1,-,TRBV7-9,CASSPYGTVNEKLFF,TGTGCCAGCAGTCCTTACGGGACAGTTAATGAAAAACTGTTTTTT
TRBJ1-4,-,-,TRBV27,CASSSGNHLSHEKLFF,TGTGCCAGCAGTTCCGGTAACCACCTGTCCCATGAAAAACTGTTTTTT